This TCR beta chain stems from a study of blood T cell repertoires in COVID-19. About the research overall: Nucleic acid was either cDNA or gDNA, and it came from T cells, B-cell-depleted T cells, or PBMCs.

In the original analysis: It was from reference gene primer amplification that nucleated cell counts were estimated. This table comes from immunoSEQ multiplex PCR, and its TCRdb copy is limited to in-frame clones, with some not included. V and J calls plus clone size are reproduced from that table; the DNA served to infer D and trimming. The data show 30,000 to 40,000 clones, 75% to 90% seen once. Germline V lookup: CDR1 GTSNPN, CDR2 SVGIG (reference sequence). This CDR3 spans 14 amino acids. The V and J ends lost 3 bases and 5 bases, in that order; junction bases with no gene match: 5. The source of this sequence is a man aged 55 to 69 with active or convalescent COVID-19. Sequencing input: peripheral blood. The chain joins TRBV30 to TRBJ1-4, with TRBD1 identical over 8 bases. Here the CDR3 reads CAWSPGQENEKLFF. The CDR3 DNA is TGTGCCTGGAGCCCGGGACAGGAAAATGAAAAACTGTTTTTT. The whole variable domain, remainder taken from reference TRBV30 and TRBJ1-4, is SQTIHQWPATLVQPVGSPLSLECTVEGTSNPNLYWYRQAAGRGLQLLFYSVGIGQISSEVPQNLSASRPQDRQFILSSKKLLLSDSGFYLCAWSPGQENEKLFFGSGTQLSVL.